This TCR beta chain originates from a study of blood T cell repertoires in COVID-19. About the research overall: The samples span acute and convalescent COVID-19 from the United States, Italy and Spain.

In the original workflow: Estimated nucleated cell counts came from reference gene primer amplification. Some clones are missing from TCRdb's copy, which holds only in-frame ones; the method was immunoSEQ multiplex PCR. The DNA gave D and trimming, while V, J and clone size come from that table. This table holds 350,000 or so clones, almost 90% found once. Looked up from germline, CDR1 is WSHSY and CDR2 is SAAADI. This CDR3 is built from 14 residues. Trimming pared 0 bases from V and 2 bases from J, leaving 8 bases between. This clone was detected a few times. The clonotype was recovered from a man younger than 35 with active or convalescent COVID-19. The sequencing input was peripheral blood. This chain joins TRBV10-2 and TRBJ2-7; D might be TRBD1 (5 bases). The chain's CDR3 is CASSESWGPYEQYF. The DNA of the CDR3 is TGCGCCAGCAGTGAGTCGTGGGGCCCCTACGAGCAGTACTTC.